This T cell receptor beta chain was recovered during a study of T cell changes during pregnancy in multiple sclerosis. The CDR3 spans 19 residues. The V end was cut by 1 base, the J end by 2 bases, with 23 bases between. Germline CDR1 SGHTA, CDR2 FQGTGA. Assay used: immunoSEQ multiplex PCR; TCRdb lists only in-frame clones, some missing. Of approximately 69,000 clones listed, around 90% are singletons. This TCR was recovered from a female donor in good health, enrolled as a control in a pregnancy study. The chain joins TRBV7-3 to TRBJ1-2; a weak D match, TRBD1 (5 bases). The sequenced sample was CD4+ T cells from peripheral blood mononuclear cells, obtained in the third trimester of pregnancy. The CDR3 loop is CASSLNGGVGGRDNYGYTF. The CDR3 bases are TGTGCCAGCAGCTTAAACGGGGGGGTTGGCGGAAGGGACAACTATGGCTACACCTTC.